This is a list of T cell receptor beta chains from one sample in a study of T cell repertoires in cytomegalovirus infection. Each CDR3 protein is one row after TCRdb ran MiXCR on the reads. The sample comprises nearly 550,000 distinct CDR3 sequences, approximately 16% of which are singletons, and more than 20% rests with the top ten. Material: CD8+ T cells from PBMCs. The receptors were gathered from a human donor in good health (CMV status not recorded). Some clones in this sample may be carry-over from other donors' samples. The CDR3 runs from the conserved cysteine through the conserved F or W. A D gene is named only where the DNA matches it firmly. Expanded clones get a size class; other rows say once, few or many, or leave the size out.

v_call	clone_size	d_call	j_call	cdr3_nt	cdr3_aa
TRBV7-7	many	.	TRBJ2-2	TGTGCTAGCAGTAGGCAGGGTTCCGGGGAGCTGTTTTTT	CASSRQGSGELFF
TRBV24-1	.	TRBD1	TRBJ1-2	TGTGCCACCAGTGAGACCAACGACAGGGGGGTCTATGGCTACACCTTC	CATSETNDRGVYGYTF
TRBV12-3/TRBV12-4	many	.	TRBJ1-5	TGTGCCAGCAGAAGTAGTAGCAATCAGCCCCAGCATTTT	CASRSSSNQPQHF
TRBV7-6	many	.	TRBJ2-1	TGTGCCAGCAGCTTGATTAGCGGAGCACGGGAGCAGTTCTTC	CASSLISGAREQFF
TRBV20-1	.	.	TRBJ2-7	TGCAGTGCAAACCGTAGGGGCCGTACAACCTACGAGCAGTACTTC	CSANRRGRTTYEQYF
TRBV5-1	few	.	TRBJ2-7	TGCGCCAGCAGCTTTCGGACAGGGAGGGCCTACGAGCAGTACTTC	CASSFRTGRAYEQYF
TRBV4-1	.	.	TRBJ2-5	TGCGCCAGCAGCCAAGGGCAGGGGTCGGAGACCCAGTACTTC	CASSQGQGSETQYF
TRBV7-3	many	.	TRBJ1-2	TGTGCCAGCAGTCTAACTAGGGGAGAAGGCTACACCTTC	CASSLTRGEGYTF
TRBV7-9	.	.	TRBJ1-5	TGTGCCAGCAGCGATAATACAGTGAATCAGCCCCAGCATTTT	CASSDNTVNQPQHF
TRBV7-9	many	TRBD1	TRBJ2-7	TGTGCCAGCAGCCCTAGAGGGGGCCTGTCTCCCTACGAGCAGTACTTC	CASSPRGGLSPYEQYF
TRBV6-1	many	TRBD2	TRBJ2-1	TGTGCCAGCAGTGAAGCGCTTCTGTTGGGCGGGGGGGACCACAATGAGCAGTTCTTC	CASSEALLLGGGDHNEQFF
TRBV12-3/TRBV12-4	.	.	TRBJ1-5	TGTGCCAGCAGAGCTGGACAGAACAATCAGCCCCAGCATTTT	CASRAGQNNQPQHF
TRBV27	.	.	TRBJ2-4	TGTGCCAGCAGTTTATCGAAGCAGGGGGGAAACATTCAGTACTTC	CASSLSKQGGNIQYF
TRBV27	few	.	TRBJ1-2	TGTGCCAGCAGTTTTTCCCAGGGGAATGGCTACACCTTC	CASSFSQGNGYTF
TRBV28	few	.	TRBJ2-7	TGTGCCAGCCCCGCGCAAGACCGGGGGACCTACGAGCAGTACTTC	CASPAQDRGTYEQYF
TRBV7-2	many	.	TRBJ2-1	TGTGCCAGCAGCTTAACAGTGAATGAGCAGTTCTTC	CASSLTVNEQFF
TRBV7-9	many	.	TRBJ2-3	TGTGCCAGCAGCCCCCGTTGGGGGGTTAGCACAGATACGCAGTATTTT	CASSPRWGVSTDTQYF
TRBV5-5	many	.	TRBJ1-5	TGTGCCAGCAGCCTGTCACGGGGAGGTCAGCCCCAGCATTTT	CASSLSRGGQPQHF
TRBV9	.	TRBD2	TRBJ2-2	TGTGCCAGCAGCCCGGGACTAGCGGTGAACACCGGGGAGCTGTTTTTT	CASSPGLAVNTGELFF
TRBV10-3	few	TRBD2	TRBJ2-3	TGTGCCATCAGTGAGTCGCTAGCGGGGACTAGCACAGATACGCAGTATTTT	CAISESLAGTSTDTQYF
TRBV7-6	many	.	TRBJ1-2	TGTGCCAGCAGCTTAGTACGGGGCATGGGCTACACCTTC	CASSLVRGMGYTF
TRBV11-1	many	.	TRBJ1-6	TGTGCCAGCAGCGAGGATGACTATAATTCACCCCTCCACTTT	CASSEDDYNSPLHF
TRBV5-1	few	.	TRBJ2-7	TGCGCCAGCAGTACAGTTAACTCCGACGAGCAGTACTTC	CASSTVNSDEQYF
TRBV20-1	few	TRBD1	TRBJ1-5	TGCAGTGCTGTGGACAGGTCCACCCAGCCCCAGCATTTT	CSAVDRSTQPQHF
TRBV7-9	.	TRBD1	TRBJ2-5	TGTGCCACAGGGGGAGTCCGGGGAGAGACCCAGTACTTC	CATGGVRGETQYF
TRBV4-1	.	TRBD1	TRBJ1-2	TGCGCCAGCAGCCGACTCGCCGCAGACAGGGGGAACTATGGCTACACCTTC	CASSRLAADRGNYGYTF
TRBV19	.	TRBD2	TRBJ2-1	TGTGCCAGTAGTGCGGGAGGGACCTACAATGAGCAGTTCTTC	CASSAGGTYNEQFF
TRBV9	.	.	TRBJ2-3	TGTGCCAGCAGCGTAGCTAGGGAAACAGATACGCAGTATTTT	CASSVARETDTQYF
TRBV4-1	few	TRBD1	TRBJ1-2	TGCGCCAGCAGCCAAGTGACAGGGGGAGCGGATGGCTACACCTTC	CASSQVTGGADGYTF
TRBV4-1	.	.	TRBJ1-4	TGCGCCAGCAGCCAAGAATGGGGCCTGGCAACTAATGAAAAACTGTTTTTT	CASSQEWGLATNEKLFF
TRBV7-3	few	.	TRBJ2-3	TGTGCCAGCAGCTTACACGGGGGTGGCGCAGATACGCAGTATTTT	CASSLHGGGADTQYF
TRBV2	many	.	TRBJ2-7	TGTGCCAGCAGCGACCCCTTGGGTGGGCAGAGCTACGAGCAGTACTTC	CASSDPLGGQSYEQYF
TRBV7-9	many	.	TRBJ2-5	TGTGCCAGCAGCGCCCCCCCGGACAGCCTCCAAGAGACCCAGTACTTC	CASSAPPDSLQETQYF
TRBV6-5	many	.	TRBJ1-1	TGTGCCAGCAGTTACTCCCTAGGGGTTGAAGCTTTCTTT	CASSYSLGVEAFF
TRBV4-1	few	.	TRBJ1-5	TGCGCCAGCAGCCAAGTTGGGGAGTCCCAGCCCCAGCATTTT	CASSQVGESQPQHF
TRBV29-1	.	.	TRBJ2-1	TGCAGCGTTGACCTCAATGAGCAGTTCTTC	CSVDLNEQFF
TRBV6-1	.	.	TRBJ1-6	TGTGCCAGCAAAGCCGGGGCCTATAATTCACCCCTCCACTTT	CASKAGAYNSPLHF
TRBV7-8	many	TRBD2	TRBJ2-3	TGTGCCAGCAGCTTATACGGCGGGAGGGCCCGAGTCACAGATACGCAGTATTTT	CASSLYGGRARVTDTQYF
TRBV2	.	.	TRBJ2-4	TGTGCCAGCTCCAGACAGTCCCCCCAAAACATTCAGTACTTC	CASSRQSPQNIQYF
TRBV7-9	many	.	TRBJ2-1	TGTGCCAGCAGCTTAACCCAGGGACGCGACAATGAGCAGTTCTTC	CASSLTQGRDNEQFF
TRBV28	many	TRBD2	TRBJ2-7	TGTGCCAGCAGTTCCCCCATGACTAGCGGGAGGGGCTACGAGCAGTACTTC	CASSSPMTSGRGYEQYF
TRBV25-1	few	.	TRBJ1-5	TGTGCCAGCGGCGGGGCTGGCAATCAGCCCCAGCATTTT	CASGGAGNQPQHF
TRBV7-9	few	TRBD1	TRBJ2-7	TGTGCCAGCAGTTATAGGGACAGGGGGTACGAGCAGTACTTC	CASSYRDRGYEQYF
TRBV6-2/TRBV6-3	.	.	TRBJ1-1	TGTGCCAGCAGTGACGACGGGACGGACCTGTGGGGAACTGAATCTTTCTTT	CASSDDGTDLWGTESFF
TRBV24-1	.	.	TRBJ2-1	TGTGCCACCAGTGATTTGCCCCCAAACGTAGTGCAGTTCTTC	CATSDLPPNVVQFF
TRBV6-6	.	.	TRBJ2-4	TGTGCCAGCAGGGCAGGGGCCCCGCTAGCCAAAAACATTCAGTACTTC	CASRAGAPLAKNIQYF
TRBV5-6	few	TRBD1	TRBJ2-7	TGTGCCAGCAGTCCCCTGGACAGGGGAACTTACGAGCAGTACTTC	CASSPLDRGTYEQYF
TRBV12-3/TRBV12-4	few	.	TRBJ2-6	TGTGCCAGCAGAGCGTGGGGATCTGGGGCCAACGTCCTGACTTTC	CASRAWGSGANVLTF
TRBV7-3	.	.	TRBJ1-6	TGTGCCAGCAGCTTATCAGGACAGCGGAATTCACCCCTCCACTTT	CASSLSGQRNSPLHF
TRBV5-1	few	.	TRBJ2-3	TGCGCCAGCAGCTTGGAACTAGGTAGGGTCACAGATACGCAGTATTTT	CASSLELGRVTDTQYF
TRBV6-1	many	.	TRBJ2-2	TGTGCTCATTCCCGGGACCGACCCACCGGGGAGCTGTTTTTT	CAHSRDRPTGELFF
TRBV6-1	many	TRBD2	TRBJ2-1	TGTGCCAGCAGTCGGGGACTAGCGGGGGGGCGCGAGCAGTTCTTC	CASSRGLAGGREQFF
TRBV15	.	.	TRBJ1-1	TGTGCCACCAGCCTTACAGGGTTTGAAGCTTTCTTT	CATSLTGFEAFF
TRBV5-4	few	TRBD1	TRBJ2-7	TGTGCCAGCAGCTTGGCGGACAGGAGAATTGACTCCGAGCAGTACTTC	CASSLADRRIDSEQYF
TRBV5-1	few	.	TRBJ1-3	TGCGCCAAAACTACAGGGTTAAACACCATATATTTT	CAKTTGLNTIYF
TRBV6-6	many	.	TRBJ2-5	TGTGCCAGCAGTTACCGCCCGCCAGGGTACGCGGAGACCCAGTACTTC	CASSYRPPGYAETQYF
TRBV15	few	.	TRBJ2-7	TGTGCCACCAGCAGACGGAGGGGTTACGAGCAGTACTTC	CATSRRRGYEQYF